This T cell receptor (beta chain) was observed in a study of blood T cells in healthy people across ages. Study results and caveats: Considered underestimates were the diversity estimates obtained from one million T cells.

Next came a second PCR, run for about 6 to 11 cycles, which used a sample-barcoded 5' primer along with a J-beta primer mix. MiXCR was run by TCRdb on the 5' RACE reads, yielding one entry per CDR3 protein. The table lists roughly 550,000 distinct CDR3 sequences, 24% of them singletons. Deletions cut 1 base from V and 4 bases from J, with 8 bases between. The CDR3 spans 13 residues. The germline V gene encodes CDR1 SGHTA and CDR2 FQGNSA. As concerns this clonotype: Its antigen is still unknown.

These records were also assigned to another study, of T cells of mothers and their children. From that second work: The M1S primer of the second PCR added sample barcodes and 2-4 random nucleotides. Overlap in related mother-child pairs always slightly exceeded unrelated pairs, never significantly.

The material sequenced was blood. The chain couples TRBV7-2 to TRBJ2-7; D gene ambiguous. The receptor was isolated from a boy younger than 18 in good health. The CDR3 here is CASSLEYIYEQYF. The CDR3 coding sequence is TGTGCCAGCAGCTTAGAGTATATTTACGAGCAGTACTTC.